This T cell receptor beta chain was recovered during a study of vaccination and CD4 T cells after COVID-19. About the study: Post-COVID sampling occurred a median around 100 days after diagnosis (range 35 to 161).

This clonotype was seen only a few times. Its antigen is undetermined. The treatment here: roughly ten-day PBMC culture with coronavirus spike peptide pools or control peptides (ViraFEST assay). Sequence data for DNA of cultured CD4+ T cells were generated by the Oncomine TCR Beta short-read assay. MiXCR, run by TCRdb on the PCR reads, gives a single entry per CDR3 protein. This table has about 8,600 distinct CDR3 sequences, roughly 35% appearing once. The CDR3 is made up of 16 amino acids. Germline V gene sequence: CDR1 MNHEY, CDR2 SVGAGI. V gave up 0 bases and J gave up 2 bases, with 12 bases separating them.

The clonotype was recovered from a human donor with COVID-19. The rearrangement joins TRBV6-5 to TRBJ2-3; possible D gene TRBD2, 6 bases. Sequencing input: cultured CD4+ T cells from blood. The CDR3 region is CASSYSSSGSTDTQYF. Written as DNA, the CDR3 is TGTGCCAGCAGTTACTCGTCGAGCGGGTCCACAGATACGCAGTATTTT.